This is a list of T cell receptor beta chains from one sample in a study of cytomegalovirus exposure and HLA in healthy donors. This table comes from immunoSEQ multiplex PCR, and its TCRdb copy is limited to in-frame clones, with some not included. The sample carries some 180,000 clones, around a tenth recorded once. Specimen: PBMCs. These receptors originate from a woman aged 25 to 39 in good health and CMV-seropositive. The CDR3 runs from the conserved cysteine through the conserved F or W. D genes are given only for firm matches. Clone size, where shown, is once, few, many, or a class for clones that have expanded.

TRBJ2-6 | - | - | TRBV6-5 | CASRPSAGANVLTF | TGTGCCAGCAGGCCTAGCGCTGGGGCCAACGTCCTGACTTTC
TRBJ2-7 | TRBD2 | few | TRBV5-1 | CASSLNVRTSGSSYEQYF | TGCGCCAGCAGCTTGAATGTCCGGACTAGCGGGAGCTCCTACGAGCAGTACTTC
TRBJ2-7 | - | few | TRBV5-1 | CASTSQGYEQYF | TGCGCCAGCACTTCTCAGGGCTACGAGCAGTACTTC
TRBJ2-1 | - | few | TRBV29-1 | CSEITGWWVNEQFF | TGCAGCGAGATTACAGGCTGGTGGGTCAATGAGCAGTTCTTC
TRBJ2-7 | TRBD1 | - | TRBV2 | CASSHATTGTDEQYF | TGTGCCAGCAGTCATGCAACGACAGGGACCGACGAGCAGTACTTC
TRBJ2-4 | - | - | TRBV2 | CASSEISLAKNIQYF | TGTGCCAGCAGTGAAATAAGCCTAGCCAAAAACATTCAGTACTTC
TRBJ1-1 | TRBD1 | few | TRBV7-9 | CASSGQGGTEAFF | TGTGCCAGCAGCGGACAGGGAGGCACTGAAGCTTTCTTT
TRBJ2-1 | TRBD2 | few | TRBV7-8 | CASSPTTSGRTEQFF | TGTGCCAGCAGCCCAACCACTAGCGGGAGGACTGAGCAGTTCTTC
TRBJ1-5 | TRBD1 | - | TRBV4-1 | CASSPGQGRLDQPQHF | TGCGCCAGCAGCCCGGGACAGGGGCGGTTGGATCAGCCCCAGCATTTT
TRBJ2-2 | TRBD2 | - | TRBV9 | CASSVAPGTSGRGLGTGELFF | TGTGCCAGCAGCGTAGCCCCCGGGACTAGCGGGCGAGGCCTTGGCACCGGGGAGCTGTTTTTT
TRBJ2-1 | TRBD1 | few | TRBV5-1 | CASSSGQGAYNEQFF | TGCGCCAGCAGCTCGGGACAGGGGGCCTACAATGAGCAGTTCTTC
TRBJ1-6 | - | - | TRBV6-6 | CASSSQGYNSPLHF | TGTGCCAGCAGTTCTCAGGGGTATAATTCACCCCTCCACTTT
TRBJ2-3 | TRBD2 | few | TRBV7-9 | CASSLAWVDMRETDTQYF | TGTGCCAGCAGCTTAGCATGGGTCGATATGCGGGAGACAGATACGCAGTATTTT
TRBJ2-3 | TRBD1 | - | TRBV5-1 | CASSLAGQGSDTQYF | TGCGCCAGCAGCTTGGCGGGACAGGGATCAGATACGCAGTATTTT
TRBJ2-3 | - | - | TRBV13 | CASSLQVERRTDTQYF | TGTGCCAGCAGCTTACAAGTCGAAAGGAGGACAGATACGCAGTATTTT
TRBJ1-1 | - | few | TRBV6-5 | CASSYSAGAGEAFF | TGTGCCAGCAGTTACTCGGCGGGGGCTGGCGAAGCTTTCTTT
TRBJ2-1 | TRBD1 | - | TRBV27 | CATRRTGRSGEQFF | TGTGCCACCCGTCGGACAGGGCGGTCGGGTGAGCAGTTCTTC
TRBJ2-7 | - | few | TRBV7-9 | CASSLGRVYEQYF | TGTGCCAGCAGCTTAGGGCGGGTCTACGAGCAGTACTTC
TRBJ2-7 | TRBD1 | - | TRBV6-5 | CASSYRDRGPYEQYF | TGTGCCAGCAGTTACCGGGACAGGGGGCCATACGAGCAGTACTTC
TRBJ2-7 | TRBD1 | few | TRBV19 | CASSLGTGYPEQYF | TGTGCCAGTAGTCTAGGGACAGGGTATCCCGAGCAGTACTTC
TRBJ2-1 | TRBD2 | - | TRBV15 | CATSRGTSGPYNEQFF | TGTGCCACCAGCAGAGGGACTAGCGGGCCCTACAATGAGCAGTTCTTC
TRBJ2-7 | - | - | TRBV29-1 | CSVASSAYEQYF | TGCAGCGTTGCGTCTAGCGCCTACGAGCAGTACTTC
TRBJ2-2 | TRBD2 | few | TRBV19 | CASTQAGDTGELFF | TGTGCCAGTACGCAAGCGGGGGACACCGGGGAGCTGTTTTTT
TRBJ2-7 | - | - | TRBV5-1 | CASSFIDEQYF | TGCGCCAGCAGCTTTATCGACGAGCAGTACTTC
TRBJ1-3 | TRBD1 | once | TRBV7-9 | CASSLTGGGNTIYF | TGTGCCAGCAGCTTAACAGGGGGAGGAAACACCATATATTTT
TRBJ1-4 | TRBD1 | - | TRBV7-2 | CASSPAGQGATKLFF | TGTGCCAGCAGCCCAGCTGGGCAGGGGGCTACTAAACTGTTTTTT
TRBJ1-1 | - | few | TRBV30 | CAVRTAPLNTEAFF | TGTGCCGTCAGGACAGCACCCTTGAACACTGAAGCTTTCTTT
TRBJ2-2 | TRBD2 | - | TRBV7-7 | CASSLGSGRTGELFF | TGTGCCAGCAGCTTAGGGAGCGGGAGGACCGGGGAGCTGTTTTTT
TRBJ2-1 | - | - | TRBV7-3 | CASSFGQYNEQFF | TGTGCCAGCAGCTTCGGACAGTACAATGAGCAGTTCTTC
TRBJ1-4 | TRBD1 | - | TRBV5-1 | CASSLKGQGSEKLFF | TGCGCCAGCAGCTTAAAGGGACAGGGTAGTGAAAAACTGTTTTTT
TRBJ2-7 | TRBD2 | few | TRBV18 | CASSASGSYEQYF | TGTGCCAGCTCAGCTAGCGGTTCCTACGAGCAGTACTTC
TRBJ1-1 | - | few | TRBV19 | CASSSLQGANTEAFF | TGTGCCAGTAGTAGTTTACAGGGCGCGAACACTGAAGCTTTCTTT
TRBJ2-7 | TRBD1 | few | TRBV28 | CASSLTGAHEQYF | TGTGCCAGCAGTTTGACAGGGGCCCACGAGCAGTACTTC
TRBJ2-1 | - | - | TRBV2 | CASSESDYEQFF | TGTGCCAGCAGTGAGTCTGACTATGAGCAGTTCTTC
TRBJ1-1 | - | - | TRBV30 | CAWSRVGGRSTEAFF | TGTGCCTGGAGCCGGGTCGGGGGGCGGAGTACTGAAGCTTTCTTT
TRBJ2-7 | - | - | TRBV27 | CASSLGTGSSYEQYF | TGTGCCAGCAGTTTGGGAACAGGGTCTTCCTACGAGCAGTACTTC
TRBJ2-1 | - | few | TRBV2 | CASSEAGLNEQFF | TGTGCCAGCAGTGAAGCGGGGCTAAATGAGCAGTTCTTC
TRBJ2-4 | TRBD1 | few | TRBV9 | CASSVGLGQGENIQYF | TGTGCCAGCAGCGTAGGGTTGGGACAGGGGGAAAACATTCAGTACTTC